The clone carrying this T cell receptor (beta chain) has just a few counts. The CDR3 sequence is 16 residues long. Trimming removed 3 bases at V and 1 base at J, with 12 bases between. CDR1 is LGHNA, CDR2 YSLEER, per germline. The source of the sample is a study of OX40 agonist ivuxolimab in advanced cancers. The wider study: Patients treated during dose escalation were battling hepatocellular carcinoma, melanoma, renal cell or head and neck cancer.

Sequencing used immunoSEQ multiplex PCR; TCRdb keeps in-frame clones, though not all of them. Here the sample spans approximately 66,000 clones, roughly nine tenths being singletons. This chain connects TRBV4-3 to TRBJ2-2; a possible D gene is TRBD2 (5 bases). The source of this sequence is an adult with an advanced solid tumor such as melanoma, head and neck, liver or kidney cancer. This specimen was CD4+ or CD8+ T cells sorted from blood, taken in a trial of the OX40 agonist ivuxolimab. CDR3 region: CASSHEDYLNTGELFF. In DNA form, the CDR3 reads TGCGCCAGCAGCCACGAAGACTACTTGAACACCGGGGAGCTGTTTTTT.